This entry lists 4 T cell receptor beta chains sequenced from one sample in a study of T-cell memory formation after mild COVID-19. Via MiXCR, TCRdb re-called the 5' RACE reads, giving one row per CDR3 protein. Among 150,000 to 200,000 distinct CDR3 sequences listed, roughly 15% were seen once. The material sequenced was PBMCs or a T cell subset sorted from them (not recorded which). These receptors were obtained from an adult woman who had mild COVID-19 (a few samples of this study predate the infection). Cell type and time point are not known.

This clonotype was recorded many times. The chain combines TRBV10-3 with TRBJ2-1, with TRBD2 identical over 10 bases. The CDR3 runs 13 residues. Germline loops: CDR1 ENHRY, CDR2 SYGVKD. After removal of 6 bases from V and 4 bases from J, the junction contained 0 bases not matched to a gene. Written as DNA, the CDR3 is TGTGCCATCAGAGCGGGGGGGTACAATGAGCAGTTCTTC. Amino acid sequence: CAIRAGGYNEQFF.

The chain carries TRBV24-1 and TRBJ1-2; 7 nucleotides match TRBD1. V was pared by 3 bases and J by 4 bases, with 4 bases of the junction left unmatched. CDR3 length: 14 residues. CDR1 and CDR2 from the germline V gene are KGHDR and SFDVKD. This CDR3 reads CATSDDDRVYGYTF. Here the CDR3 DNA reads TGTGCCACCAGTGATGACGACAGGGTCTATGGCTACACCTTC.

This clonotype has more than one count but fewer than ten. The chain has TRBV29-1 and TRBJ1-2; tentatively, D is TRBD1 (6 bases). Per germline, CDR1 SQVTM and CDR2 ANQGSEA. The CDR3 consists of 14 residues. Trimming removed 4 bases at V and 0 bases at J, with 12 bases between. The CDR3 coding sequence is TGCAGCGTTGTTCCGGGGGGCACTAACTATGGCTACACCTTC. It is translated as CSVVPGGTNYGYTF. The entire variable domain, with the rest obtained from reference TRBV29-1 and TRBJ1-2, is as follows: SAVISQKPSRDICQRGTSLTIQCQVDSQVTMMFWYRQQPGQSLTLIATANQGSEATYESGFVIDKFPISRPNLTFSTLTVSNMSPEDSSIYLCSVVPGGTNYGYTFGSGTRLTVV.

This clonotype was recorded a few times. V and J are TRBV4-1 and TRBJ2-2, with D perhaps matching TRBD1 (5 bases). CDR1 and CDR2 (germline): MGHRA, YSYEKL. Trimming took 1 base from V and 7 from J, leaving 7 bases between them. The CDR3 has 13 amino acids. CDR3 in amino acids: CASSQVGHGELFF. CDR3 coding DNA: TGCGCCAGCAGCCAAGTGGGGCACGGGGAGCTGTTTTTT.